This T cell receptor beta chain derives from a study of glioma-infiltrating T cells after dendritic cell vaccination. This CDR3 is 13 amino acids long. Per germline, CDR1 SGHNT and CDR2 YYREEE (reference sequence). V was pared by 0 bases and J by 3 bases, with 0 bases of the junction left unmatched. The method was immunoSEQ multiplex PCR; TCRdb's version includes in-frame clones alone and lacks a portion of them. The sample has about 92,000 clones; 86% are singletons. V usage is TRBV5-4 and J usage is TRBJ2-7, with 7 bases aligning to TRBD2. Sample: blood, taken before dendritic cell vaccination. The receptor was isolated from a human donor with glioblastoma. The CDR3 DNA sequence: TGTGCCAGCAGCTTGGGGGGGGGCTACGAGCAGTACTTC. This sequence encodes CASSLGGGYEQYF.